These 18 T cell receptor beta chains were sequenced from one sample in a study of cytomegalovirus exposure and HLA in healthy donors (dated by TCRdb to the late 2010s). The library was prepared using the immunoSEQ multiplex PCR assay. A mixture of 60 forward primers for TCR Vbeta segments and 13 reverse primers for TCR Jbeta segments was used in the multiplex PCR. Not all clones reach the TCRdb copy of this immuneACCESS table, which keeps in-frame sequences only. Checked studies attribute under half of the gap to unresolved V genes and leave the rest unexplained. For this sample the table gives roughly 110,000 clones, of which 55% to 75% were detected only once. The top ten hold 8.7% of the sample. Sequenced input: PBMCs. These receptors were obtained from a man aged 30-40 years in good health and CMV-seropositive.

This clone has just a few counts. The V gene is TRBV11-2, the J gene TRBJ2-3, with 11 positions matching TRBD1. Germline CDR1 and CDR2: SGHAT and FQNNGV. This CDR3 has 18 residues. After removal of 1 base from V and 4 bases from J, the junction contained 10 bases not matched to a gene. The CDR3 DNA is TGTGCCAGCAGCTTAGGTTCCTTTTGGACAGGGGGCCCAGATACGCAGTATTTT. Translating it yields CASSLGSFWTGGPDTQYF.

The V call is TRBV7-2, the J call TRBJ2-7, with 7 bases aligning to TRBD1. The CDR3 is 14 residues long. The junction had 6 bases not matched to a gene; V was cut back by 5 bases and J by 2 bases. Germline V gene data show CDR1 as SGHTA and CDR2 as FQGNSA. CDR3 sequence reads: CASSPGGQPYEQYF. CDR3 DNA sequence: TGTGCCAGCAGCCCAGGGGGACAGCCCTACGAGCAGTACTTC.

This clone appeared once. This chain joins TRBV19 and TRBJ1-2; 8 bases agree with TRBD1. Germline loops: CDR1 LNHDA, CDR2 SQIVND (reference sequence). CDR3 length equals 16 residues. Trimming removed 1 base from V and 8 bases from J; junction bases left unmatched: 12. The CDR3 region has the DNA TGTGCCAGTAGTATAGTCGGGACAGGCGCCTTGGAAGGCTACACCTTC. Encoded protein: CASSIVGTGALEGYTF.

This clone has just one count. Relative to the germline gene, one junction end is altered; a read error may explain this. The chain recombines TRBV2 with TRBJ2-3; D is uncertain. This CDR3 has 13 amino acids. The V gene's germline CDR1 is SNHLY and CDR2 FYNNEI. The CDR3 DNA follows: TGTTCCAGCAGAGCGAGTACCACAGATACGCAGTATTTT. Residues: CSSRASTTDTQYF. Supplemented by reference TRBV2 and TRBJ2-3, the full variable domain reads EPEVTQTPSHQVTQMGQEVILRCVPISNHLYFYWYRQILGQKVEFLVSFYNNEISEKSEIFDDQFSVERPDGSNFTLKIRSTKLEDSAMYFCSSRASTTDTQYFGPGTRLTVL.

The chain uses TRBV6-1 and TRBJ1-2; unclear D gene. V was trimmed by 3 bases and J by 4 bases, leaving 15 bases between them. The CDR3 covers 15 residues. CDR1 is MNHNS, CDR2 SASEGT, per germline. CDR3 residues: CASSDRGMPAYGYTF. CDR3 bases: TGTGCCAGCAGTGACCGGGGTATGCCGGCCTATGGCTACACCTTC.

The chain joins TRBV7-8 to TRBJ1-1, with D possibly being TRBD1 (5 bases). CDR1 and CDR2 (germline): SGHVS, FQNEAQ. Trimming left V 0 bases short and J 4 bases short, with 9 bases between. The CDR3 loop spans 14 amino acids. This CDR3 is CASSLAEGATEAFF. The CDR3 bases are TGTGCCAGCAGCTTAGCTGAAGGGGCCACTGAAGCTTTCTTT.

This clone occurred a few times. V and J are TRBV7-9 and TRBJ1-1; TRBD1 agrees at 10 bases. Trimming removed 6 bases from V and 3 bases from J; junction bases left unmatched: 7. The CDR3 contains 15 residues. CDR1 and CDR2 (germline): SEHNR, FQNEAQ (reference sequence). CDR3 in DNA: TGTGCCAGCAGTATTCACGGGACAGGGGACACTGAAGCTTTCTTT. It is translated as CASSIHGTGDTEAFF.

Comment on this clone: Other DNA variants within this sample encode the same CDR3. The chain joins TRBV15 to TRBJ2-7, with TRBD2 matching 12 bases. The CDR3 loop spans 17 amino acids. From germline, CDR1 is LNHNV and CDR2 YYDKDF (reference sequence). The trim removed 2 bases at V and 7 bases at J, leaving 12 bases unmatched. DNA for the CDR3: TGTGCCACCAGCAGACAATACCTAGCGGGAGGGAAAGGGGAGCAGTACGTC. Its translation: CATSRQYLAGGKGEQYV.

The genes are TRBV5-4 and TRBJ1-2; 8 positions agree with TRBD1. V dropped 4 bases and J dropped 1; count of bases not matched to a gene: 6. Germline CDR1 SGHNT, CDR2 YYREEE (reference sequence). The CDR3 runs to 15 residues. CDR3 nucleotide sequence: TGTGCCAGCAGCATTCCGGGACAGGTTAACTATGGCTACACCTTC. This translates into CASSIPGQVNYGYTF.

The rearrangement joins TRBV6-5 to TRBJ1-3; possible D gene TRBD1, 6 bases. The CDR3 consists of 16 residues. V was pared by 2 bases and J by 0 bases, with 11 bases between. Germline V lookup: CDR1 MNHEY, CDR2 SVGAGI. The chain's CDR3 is CASSYGTGSSGNTIYF. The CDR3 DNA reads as TGTGCCAGCAGTTACGGCACAGGGTCCTCTGGAAACACCATATATTTT.

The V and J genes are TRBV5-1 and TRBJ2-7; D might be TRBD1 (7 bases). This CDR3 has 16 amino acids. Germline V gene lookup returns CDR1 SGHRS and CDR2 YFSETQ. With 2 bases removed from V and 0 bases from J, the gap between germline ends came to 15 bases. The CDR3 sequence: CASSLMGGQTSYEQYF. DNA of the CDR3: TGCGCCAGCAGCTTAATGGGGGGACAGACCTCCTACGAGCAGTACTTC. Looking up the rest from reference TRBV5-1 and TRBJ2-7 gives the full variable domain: KAGVTQTPRYLIKTRGQQVTLSCSPISGHRSVSWYQQTPGQGLQFLFEYFSETQRNKGNFPGRFSGRQFSNSRSEMNVSTLELGDSALYLCASSLMGGQTSYEQYFGPGTRLTVT.

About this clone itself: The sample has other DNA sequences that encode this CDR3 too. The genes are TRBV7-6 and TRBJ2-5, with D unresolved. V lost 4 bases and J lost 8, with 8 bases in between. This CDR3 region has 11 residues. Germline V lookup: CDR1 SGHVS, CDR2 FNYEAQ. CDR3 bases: TGTGCCAGCAGCTCCTACGAAACCCAGTACTTC. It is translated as CASSSYETQYF.

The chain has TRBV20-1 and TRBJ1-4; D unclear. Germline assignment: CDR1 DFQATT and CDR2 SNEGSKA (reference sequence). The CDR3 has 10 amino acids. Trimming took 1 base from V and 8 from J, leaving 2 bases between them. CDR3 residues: CSARAEKLFF. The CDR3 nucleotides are TGCAGTGCTAGAGCAGAAAAACTGTTTTTT.

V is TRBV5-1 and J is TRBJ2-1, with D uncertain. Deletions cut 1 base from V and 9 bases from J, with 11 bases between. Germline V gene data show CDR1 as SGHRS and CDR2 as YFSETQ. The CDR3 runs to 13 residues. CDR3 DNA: TGCGCCAGCAGCTTGTCCCCTGGCGGTGAGCAGTTCTTC. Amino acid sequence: CASSLSPGGEQFF.

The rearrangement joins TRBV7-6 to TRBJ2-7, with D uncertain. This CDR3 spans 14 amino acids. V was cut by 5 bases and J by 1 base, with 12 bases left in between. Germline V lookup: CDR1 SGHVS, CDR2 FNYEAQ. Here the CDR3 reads CASSELTASYEQYF. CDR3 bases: TGTGCCAGCAGCGAGCTTACAGCTTCCTACGAGCAGTACTTC.

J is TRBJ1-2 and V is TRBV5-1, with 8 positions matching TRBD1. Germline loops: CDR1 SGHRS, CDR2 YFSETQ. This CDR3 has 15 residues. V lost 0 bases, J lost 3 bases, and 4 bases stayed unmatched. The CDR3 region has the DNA TGCGCCAGCAGCTTGGCGCAGGGGGCGGACTATGGCTACACCTTC. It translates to CASSLAQGADYGYTF.

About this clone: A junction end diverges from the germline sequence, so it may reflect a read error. CDR3 in DNA: TGTGCTAGCAGCCAGGACTACACAGATACGCAGTATTTT. Translating it yields CASSQDYTDTQYF. The rearrangement uses TRBV7-7 and TRBJ2-3, with D possibly TRBD2 on 6 matching bases. This CDR3 is built from 13 residues. Per the germline V gene, CDR1 is SSHAT and CDR2 is FNYEAQ (reference sequence).

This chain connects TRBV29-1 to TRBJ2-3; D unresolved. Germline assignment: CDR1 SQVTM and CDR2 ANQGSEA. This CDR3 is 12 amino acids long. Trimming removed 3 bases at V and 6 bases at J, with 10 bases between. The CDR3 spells CSVEALSDTQYF. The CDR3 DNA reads TGCAGCGTTGAGGCATTATCTGATACGCAGTATTTT.